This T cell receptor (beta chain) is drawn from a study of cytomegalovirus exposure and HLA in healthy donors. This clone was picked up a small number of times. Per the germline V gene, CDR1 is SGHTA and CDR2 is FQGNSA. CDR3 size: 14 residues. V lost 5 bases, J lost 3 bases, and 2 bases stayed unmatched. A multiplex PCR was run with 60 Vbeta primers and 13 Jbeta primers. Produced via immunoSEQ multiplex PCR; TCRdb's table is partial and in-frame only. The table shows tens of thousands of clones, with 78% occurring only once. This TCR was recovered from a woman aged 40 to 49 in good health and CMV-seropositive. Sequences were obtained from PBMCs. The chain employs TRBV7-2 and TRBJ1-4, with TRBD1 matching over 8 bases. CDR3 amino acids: CASSLDRANEKLFF. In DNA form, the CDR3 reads TGTGCCAGCAGCCTGGACAGGGCTAATGAAAAACTGTTTTTT.